The T cell receptor beta chain described here comes from a study of T cell repertoires in cytomegalovirus infection. Study at large: Both CMV infection and a matching HLA type were indicated by public TCR beta signatures. The study, taken as a whole, reports: Dominating the ex vivo response were HLA-C-restricted CMV-specific TCR beta clonotypes. Summed public TCR beta family frequency identified CMV carriers bearing the relevant HLA.

A word on this clonotype: Its matching antigen is unknown.

Germline V lookup: CDR1 SGHAT, CDR2 FQNNGV. With V trimmed by 1 base and J by 8 bases, 3 bases remained unmatched. This CDR3 spans 14 amino acids. TCRdb used MiXCR to reprocess the reads, holding one entry per CDR3 protein. The sample carries about 450,000 distinct CDR3 sequences, approximately 33% recorded once. The chain has TRBV11-2 and TRBJ1-1; 11 bases align to TRBD1. The origin of this receptor is a human donor in good health (CMV status not recorded). Some clones in this sample may be carry-over from other donors' samples. Material: PBMCs. The CDR3 region is CASSLGGQGAEAFF. The CDR3 DNA reads TGTGCCAGCAGCTTAGGCGGACAGGGGGCAGAAGCTTTCTTT.